What follows are 10 T cell receptor beta chains derived from one specimen sequenced in a study of cytomegalovirus exposure and HLA in healthy donors. Using immunoSEQ multiplex PCR, the repertoire was profiled, and TCRdb retains in-frame clones only, with some absent. The table has fewer than 200,000 clones, approximately 89% seen once. The sample was PBMCs. The receptors come from a young man in good health and CMV-seropositive.

This chain links TRBV7-9 with TRBJ1-2; the D gene is possibly TRBD1 (5 bases). CDR3 length: 14 residues. Germline CDR1 SEHNR, CDR2 FQNEAQ (reference sequence). Trimming stripped 0 bases from V and 2 bases from J, with 7 bases between. CDR3 in amino acids: CASSLAEGNYGYTF. The CDR3 DNA reads TGTGCCAGCAGCTTAGCGGAGGGGAACTATGGCTACACCTTC.

A few counts support this clone. The chain joins TRBV2 to TRBJ2-7; TRBD2 matches at 10 bases. Trimming took 3 bases from V and 5 from J; bases not matched to a gene: 4. Germline V lookup: CDR1 SNHLY, CDR2 FYNNEI. The CDR3 has 14 amino acids. CDR3 amino acids: CASSDGTSVNEQYF. In nucleotides, the CDR3 is TGTGCCAGCAGTGATGGGACTAGCGTAAACGAGCAGTACTTC. Supplemented by reference TRBV2 and TRBJ2-7, the full variable domain reads EPEVTQTPSHQVTQMGQEVILRCVPISNHLYFYWYRQILGQKVEFLVSFYNNEISEKSEIFDDQFSVERPDGSNFTLKIRSTKLEDSAMYFCASSDGTSVNEQYFGPGTRLTVT.

This chain links TRBV5-3 with TRBJ2-5; tentative D call: TRBD1 (6 bases). TRBV5-3 belongs to the ORF category, with a function that is uncertain. V was shortened by 10 bases and J by 0 bases, with 22 bases between the two germline ends. The CDR3 covers 16 residues. CDR3 nucleotide sequence: TGTGCCCAGCCCGACAGGCCGCTATACGACCAAGAGACCCAGTACTTC. As protein: CAQPDRPLYDQETQYF.

This chain links TRBV4-3 with TRBJ2-2; no reliable D call. V was pared by 1 base and J by 6 bases, with 9 bases between. The germline gives CDR1 LGHNA, CDR2 YSLEER. The CDR3 length is 14 residues. The CDR3: CASSQGSPPGELFF. CDR3 DNA sequence: TGCGCCAGCAGCCAAGGGAGCCCTCCCGGGGAGCTGTTTTTT.

The V and J genes are TRBV4-3 and TRBJ2-3; D may be TRBD2 (5 bases). The CDR3 loop spans 16 amino acids. Trimming stripped 0 bases from V and 8 bases from J, with 18 bases between. Germline V lookup: CDR1 LGHNA, CDR2 YSLEER. For the CDR3, the DNA is TGCGCCAGCAGCCAAGAGCCCCCGGGGAACTGGGGTACGCAGTATTTT. Translated, it gives CASSQEPPGNWGTQYF.

The count of this clone is one. The rearrangement uses TRBV29-1 and TRBJ2-3; D may be TRBD2 (5 bases). CDR1 is SQVTM and CDR2 is ANQGSEA in the germline V gene. The V gene lost 1 base and the J gene lost 2 bases, with 16 bases spanning the gap. The CDR3 consists of 16 residues. The CDR3 here is CSVEGREGLNTDTQYF. CDR3 DNA sequence: TGCAGCGTTGAAGGCCGTGAGGGTCTCAACACAGATACGCAGTATTTT.

The V call is TRBV5-8, the J call TRBJ2-7; TRBD1 might be the D (6 bases). This CDR3 has 17 amino acids. CDR1 is SGHTS and CDR2 is YDEGEE in the germline V gene. Trimming cost V 5 bases and J 3 bases, with 24 bases left between them. The CDR3 DNA reads TGTGCCAGCAGAAGTGACAGGTGGGGCATCAGGTACTACGAGCAGTACTTC. This codes for CASRSDRWGIRYYEQYF.

V usage is TRBV7-9 and J usage is TRBJ2-7, with 10 bases that match TRBD1. Germline V lookup: CDR1 SEHNR, CDR2 FQNEAQ (reference sequence). The CDR3 is 14 residues long. Trimming took 10 bases from V and 0 from J; bases not matched to a gene: 6. The CDR3 DNA is TGTGCCATCAGGGGACAGGGGTCCTCCTACGAGCAGTACTTC. Its protein product is CAIRGQGSSYEQYF. The variable domain in full, completed from reference TRBV7-9 and TRBJ2-7, reads DTGVSQNPRHKITKRGQNVTFRCDPISEHNRLYWYRQTLGQGPEFLTYFQNEAQLEKSRLLSDRFSAERPKGSFSTLEIQRTEQGDSAMYLCAIRGQGSSYEQYFGPGTRLTVT.

The V gene is TRBV6-5, the J gene TRBJ1-1; the match to TRBD1 covers 7 bases. Germline assignment: CDR1 MNHEY and CDR2 SVGAGI. The J segment lost 3 bases and the V segment lost 7 bases, leaving 8 bases of the junction unmatched. This CDR3 comprises 14 residues. CDR3 DNA sequence: TGTGCCAGCACCCGGACAGGCGGATACACTGAAGCTTTCTTT. Amino acid sequence: CASTRTGGYTEAFF.

The chain employs TRBV7-9 and TRBJ1-1, with D possibly matching TRBD1 (5 bases). V lost 3 bases and J lost 1, with 6 bases in between. The CDR3 covers 13 residues. Germline V gives CDR1 SEHNR, CDR2 FQNEAQ (reference sequence). The CDR3 here is CASSLQGNTEAFF. The CDR3 region has the DNA TGTGCCAGCAGCTTGCAGGGGAACACTGAAGCTTTCTTT. The full variable domain, rest sourced from reference TRBV7-9 and TRBJ1-1, is DTGVSQNPRHKITKRGQNVTFRCDPISEHNRLYWYRQTLGQGPEFLTYFQNEAQLEKSRLLSDRFSAERPKGSFSTLEIQRTEQGDSAMYLCASSLQGNTEAFFGQGTRLTVV.